This TCR beta chain was sequenced for a study of T cells in Graves' hyperthyroidism and ophthalmopathy. Study-level findings and limits: Most expanded thyroid clonotypes above 0.001 recurred in blood. Classification by a 13 V-J model distinguished ophthalmopathy from stable hyperthyroidism.

The investigators amplified TCR beta CDR3 regions from RNA transcripts. First-round RT-PCR of the TCR CDR3 relied on the HTBI primer set. TCRdb re-derived calls from the multiplex PCR reads in MiXCR, one entry per CDR3 protein. The table has hundreds of thousands of distinct CDR3 sequences, roughly 15% seen once. This CDR3 is 13 amino acids long. V lost 2 bases and J lost 1, with 5 bases in between. Per the germline V gene, CDR1 is KGHSH and CDR2 is LQKENI. This clonotype was picked up many times. The antigen remains unidentified. The authors took PBMCs from 10 ml fresh peripheral blood. The chain employs TRBV18 and TRBJ2-5; D not certain. The receptor comes from a woman between 45 and 65 years old with Graves' ophthalmopathy. Material: blood. CDR3 sequence reads: CASSPLRQETQYF. The CDR3 DNA follows: TGTGCCAGCTCACCATTGCGCCAAGAGACCCAGTACTTC.